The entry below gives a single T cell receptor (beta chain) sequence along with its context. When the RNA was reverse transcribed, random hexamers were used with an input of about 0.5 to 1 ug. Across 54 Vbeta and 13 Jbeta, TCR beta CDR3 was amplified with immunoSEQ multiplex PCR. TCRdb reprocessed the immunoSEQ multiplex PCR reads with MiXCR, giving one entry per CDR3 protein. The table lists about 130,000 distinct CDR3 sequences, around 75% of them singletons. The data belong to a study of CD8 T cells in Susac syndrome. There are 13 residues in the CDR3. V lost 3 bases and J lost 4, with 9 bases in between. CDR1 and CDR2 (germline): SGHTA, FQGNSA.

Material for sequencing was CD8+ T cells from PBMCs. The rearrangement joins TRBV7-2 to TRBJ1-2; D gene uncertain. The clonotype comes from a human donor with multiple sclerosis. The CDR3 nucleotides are TGTGCCAGCAGCTTTGATCCCCCCTATGGCTACACCTTC. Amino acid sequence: CASSFDPPYGYTF.